These T cell receptor beta chains were read from a single sample in a study of blood T cell repertoires in COVID-19. Assay: immunoSEQ multiplex PCR; the TCRdb copy retains only in-frame clones and omits some. This sample yields under 85,000 clones, of which approximately 80% are seen a single time; around 10% belongs to the top ten. The sample comprised peripheral blood. All receptors derive from a middle-aged man with acute or convalescent COVID-19. The CDR3 runs from the conserved cysteine through the conserved F or W. A D gene is named only where the DNA matches it firmly. Expanded clones get a size class; other rows say once, few or many, or leave the size out.

D | size | J | V | DNA | CDR3
TRBD1 | . | TRBJ1-2 | TRBV20-1 | TGCAGTGCTACCCTGACAGGGGGCTACACCTTC | CSATLTGGYTF
TRBD1 | . | TRBJ1-1 | TRBV18 | TGTGCCAGCTCACAGGCGACAGGGGGCTACACTGAAGCTTTCTTT | CASSQATGGYTEAFF
TRBD1 | once | TRBJ2-1 | TRBV5-1 | TGCGCCAGCAGCATCCTAGGGACAGGGGGCAATGAGCAGTTCTTC | CASSILGTGGNEQFF
TRBD1 | few | TRBJ1-2 | TRBV7-9 | TGTGCCAGCAGCTTAGAAGACAGGGAGACTCCCAACTATGGCTACACCTTC | CASSLEDRETPNYGYTF
. | once | TRBJ1-2 | TRBV10-1 | TGCGCCAGCAGTCCTGGGACTCACTATGGCTACACCTTC | CASSPGTHYGYTF
TRBD1 | . | TRBJ2-7 | TRBV28 | TGTGCCAGCAGGAGAACAGGGGGAATCTTACGGTCCTACGAGCAGTACTTC | CASRRTGGILRSYEQYF
. | . | TRBJ2-2 | TRBV27 | TGTGCCAGCAGTTTTGTCTACCCATCGACGAACACCGGGGAGCTGTTTTTT | CASSFVYPSTNTGELFF
TRBD1 | few | TRBJ1-1 | TRBV5-4 | TGTGCCAGCAGCTTTAAGACAGGGGGGAACACTGAAGCTTTCTTT | CASSFKTGGNTEAFF
. | . | TRBJ1-1 | TRBV5-1 | TGCGCCAGCAGCTTGGGGTGGCGGGCCACTGAAGCTTTCTTT | CASSLGWRATEAFF
TRBD1 | . | TRBJ2-5 | TRBV24-1 | TGTGCCACCAGTCCCTCGCCGGGACAGGGATCCCAAGAGACCCAGTACTTC | CATSPSPGQGSQETQYF
TRBD1 | . | TRBJ1-1 | TRBV10-1 | TGCGCCAGCAGTCAGACAGGGGAAAACACTGAAGCTTTCTTT | CASSQTGENTEAFF
. | . | TRBJ1-4 | TRBV2 | TGTGCCAGCAGTGACGGACAGAAACTGTTTTTT | CASSDGQKLFF
. | . | TRBJ2-1 | TRBV27 | TGTGCCAGCAGTCGGACAGACCTACCCTACAATGAGCAGTTCTTC | CASSRTDLPYNEQFF
. | . | TRBJ1-5 | TRBV5-4 | TGTGCCAGCAGCTTGAGAGTATATCCCCAGCATTTT | CASSLRVYPQHF
TRBD1 | . | TRBJ1-1 | TRBV9 | TGTGCCAGCAGCAAAGACAGGGGGCGGTCTGAAGCTTTCTTT | CASSKDRGRSEAFF
. | . | TRBJ2-7 | TRBV9 | TGTGCCCCCGGGCGGGAAGGTCGGGGCGAGCAGTACTTC | CAPGREGRGEQYF
TRBD1 | few | TRBJ2-7 | TRBV11-1 | TGTGCCAGCAGCTTAGACAGGGGGAAAGGCGAGCAGTACTTC | CASSLDRGKGEQYF
TRBD1 | . | TRBJ1-5 | TRBV18 | TGTGCCAGCTCACTCACGACAGGGAACGACAATCAGCCCCAGCATTTT | CASSLTTGNDNQPQHF
. | . | TRBJ1-5 | TRBV4-1 | TGCGCCAGCAGCCAAGTGGTTGGCGGGATCCTCAATCAGCCCCAGCATTTT | CASSQVVGGILNQPQHF
. | . | TRBJ2-3 | TRBV24-1 | TGTGCCACCAGTGGACAGGAAAGGGGCACAGATACGCAGTATTTT | CATSGQERGTDTQYF
TRBD1 | . | TRBJ1-4 | TRBV4-1 | TGCGCCAGCAGCCACCATGGAATAACAGGGGGGACAGAAAAACTGTTTTTT | CASSHHGITGGTEKLFF
. | . | TRBJ1-5 | TRBV27 | TGTGCCAGCAGTTTACGGACGCCACCACCCTACAGGTCAAATGATCAGCCCCAGCATTTT | CASSLRTPPPYRSNDQPQHF
TRBD1 | . | TRBJ1-4 | TRBV30 | TGTGCCTGGAGTGCACTCAACAGGGGCCCTAATGAAAAACTGTTTTTT | CAWSALNRGPNEKLFF
TRBD1 | . | TRBJ1-6 | TRBV6-5 | TGTGCCAGCAGTTCCCCACAGGGGAATTCACCCCTCCACTTT | CASSSPQGNSPLHF
TRBD1 | . | TRBJ1-3 | TRBV5-5 | TGTGCCAGCAGCTTACAGGGGTCTGGAAACACCATATATTTT | CASSLQGSGNTIYF
. | . | TRBJ2-3 | TRBV19 | TGTGCCAGTAGTATTGGAGGGGTTGGGCGCCAAGATACGCAGTATTTT | CASSIGGVGRQDTQYF
. | . | TRBJ1-2 | TRBV6-5 | TGTGCCAGCAGTTACTCGTGGGCAGCCGGCTATGGCTACACCTTC | CASSYSWAAGYGYTF
. | few | TRBJ1-1 | TRBV27 | TGTGCCAGCAGTTCCGTAGGGGAGGGGACTGAAGCTTTCTTT | CASSSVGEGTEAFF